Each of the 20 T cell receptor beta chains below was sequenced from the same sample in a study of blood T cell repertoires in COVID-19. Using immunoSEQ multiplex PCR, the repertoire was profiled, and TCRdb retains in-frame clones only, with some absent. The sample contains roughly 180,000 clones, about 84% of which appear only once. Sequenced: peripheral blood. The receptors were gathered from a human donor in a cohort sampled during active COVID-19.

The chain uses TRBV3-1 (or the pseudogene TRBV3-2) and TRBJ1-2; D possibly corresponds to TRBD1 (6 bases). Germline V gives CDR1 LGHDT, CDR2 YNNKEL (reference sequence). The CDR3 extends over 15 amino acids. Trimming pared 3 bases from V and 7 bases from J, leaving 18 bases between. This CDR3 reads CASSQGAPGGAGYTF. The DNA for the CDR3 is TGTGCCAGCAGCCAGGGGGCCCCGGGGGGGGCTGGCTACACCTTC.

This clone was recorded only once. The chain links TRBV7-8 to TRBJ2-1; a possible D gene is TRBD1 (6 bases). This CDR3 has 16 residues. CDR1 SGHVS and CDR2 FQNEAQ come from the germline V gene. V was cut by 2 bases and J by 3 bases, with 14 bases left in between. The chain's CDR3 is CASSLHPTGGYNEQFF. CDR3 nucleotides: TGTGCCAGCAGCTTACATCCGACAGGAGGCTACAATGAGCAGTTCTTC. Full variable domain (rest looked up from reference TRBV7-8 and TRBJ2-1): GAGVSQSPRYKVAKRGQDVALRCDPISGHVSLFWYQQALGQGPEFLTYFQNEAQLDKSGLPSDRFFAERPEGSVSTLKIQRTQQEDSAVYLCASSLHPTGGYNEQFFGPGTRLTVL.

The chain couples TRBV6-5 to TRBJ1-1; the match to TRBD1 covers 7 bases. Germline assignment: CDR1 MNHEY and CDR2 SVGAGI. Unmatched junction bases numbered 1, after V lost 5 bases and J lost 4 bases. This CDR3 is built from 12 residues. In DNA, the CDR3 is TGTGCCAGCAGTCGGGACAGCACTGAAGCTTTCTTT. Translated: CASSRDSTEAFF.

The chain employs TRBV5-1 and TRBJ2-4; 8 bases are a match to TRBD2. J was trimmed by 2 bases and V by 5 bases; bases with no gene match: 6. Germline lookup yields CDR1 SGHRS and CDR2 YFSETQ. This CDR3 comprises 15 residues. This CDR3 is CASRSGGATKNIQYF. CDR3 DNA: TGCGCCAGCAGGTCCGGGGGGGCCACCAAAAACATTCAGTACTTC.

This clone turned up a few times. The chain is built from TRBV11-2 and TRBJ1-2; D gene ambiguous. The V gene's germline CDR1 is SGHAT and CDR2 FQNNGV. This CDR3 has 14 amino acids. Trimming removed 1 base from V and 2 bases from J, with 8 bases in between. In nucleotides, the CDR3 is TGTGCCAGCAGCTTAGCCCCGGGGAACTATGGCTACACCTTC. It translates to CASSLAPGNYGYTF.

The genes are TRBV19 and TRBJ1-6, with D uncertain. CDR3 size: 14 residues. The V end lost 5 bases, the J end lost 0 bases, and 5 bases lay between the germline ends. Germline loops: CDR1 LNHDA, CDR2 SQIVND (reference sequence). The CDR3 bases are TGTGCCAGTAGTGGGAGCTCCTATAATTCACCCCTCCACTTT. It is translated as CASSGSSYNSPLHF.

The rearrangement uses TRBV25-1 and TRBJ2-7; D ambiguous. The CDR3 has 11 residues. The V and J ends lost 4 bases and 8 bases respectively, with 9 bases between them. Germline V gene sequence: CDR1 MGHDK, CDR2 SYGVNS. CDR3 DNA: TGTGCCAGCAGTGGGCCAGGAAAGCAGTACTTC. This codes for CASSGPGKQYF.

The genes are TRBV2 and TRBJ2-2; D might be TRBD1 (6 bases). Germline V gene sequence: CDR1 SNHLY, CDR2 FYNNEI. The CDR3 sequence is 18 residues long. Between the trimmed V and J ends, which lost 8 bases and 4 bases, there was a span of 26 bases. Written as DNA, the CDR3 is TGTGCCAGCCCCGTCGGGCAGGGGATGATAGAACGCACCGGGGAGCTGTTTTTT. Its translation: CASPVGQGMIERTGELFF. The full variable domain, in which reference TRBV2 and TRBJ2-2 provide the parts outside the CDR3, is EPEVTQTPSHQVTQMGQEVILRCVPISNHLYFYWYRQILGQKVEFLVSFYNNEISEKSEIFDDQFSVERPDGSNFTLKIRSTKLEDSAMYFCASPVGQGMIERTGELFFGEGSRLTVL.

This clone was detected once. The J gene is TRBJ2-1, the V gene TRBV19; 7 nucleotides line up with TRBD2. The CDR3 is 21 residues long. Germline V gene sequence: CDR1 LNHDA, CDR2 SQIVND (reference sequence). With V trimmed by 1 base and J by 0 bases, 18 bases remained unmatched. The CDR3 bases are TGTGCCAGTAGTATAGTCGGGGGGAAAACTTTTTTGGGAAGCTCCTACAATGAGCAGTTCTTC. Protein: CASSIVGGKTFLGSSYNEQFF.

This clone has a handful of counts. The chain employs TRBV2 and TRBJ1-2, with 9 bases that match TRBD1. Germline CDR1 reads SNHLY; CDR2 reads FYNNEI. V lost 6 bases to trimming and J lost 7 bases; unmatched junction nucleotides: 6. The CDR3 has 13 amino acids. As DNA, the CDR3 is TGTGCCAGCAGGCCCCGGGACAGGGCTGGCTACACCTTC. This encodes CASRPRDRAGYTF. Together with reference TRBV2 and TRBJ1-2, the CDR3 gives the full variable domain: EPEVTQTPSHQVTQMGQEVILRCVPISNHLYFYWYRQILGQKVEFLVSFYNNEISEKSEIFDDQFSVERPDGSNFTLKIRSTKLEDSAMYFCASRPRDRAGYTFGSGTRLTVV.

This chain uses TRBV6-6 with TRBJ1-2, with a weak D call TRBD1 (5 bases). The CDR3 consists of 16 residues. V dropped 0 bases and J dropped 6 bases, with 17 bases sitting between them. Germline CDR1 MNHNY, CDR2 SVGAGI (reference sequence). This CDR3 reads CASSYSFQEGNDGYTF. The CDR3 DNA is TGTGCCAGCAGTTACTCGTTTCAGGAGGGGAACGATGGCTACACCTTC.

The chain combines TRBV6-5 with TRBJ1-1; D unclear. CDR3 length equals 15 residues. Per the germline V gene, CDR1 is MNHEY and CDR2 is SVGAGI. Trimming removed 2 bases at V and 6 bases at J, with 16 bases between. CDR3 residues: CASSYEGDRSAEAFF. Here the CDR3 DNA reads TGTGCCAGCAGTTACGAGGGAGACCGGAGCGCTGAAGCTTTCTTT.

This rearrangement joins TRBV6-5 to TRBJ1-6; D call uncertain. Trimming pared 0 bases from V and 9 bases from J, leaving 9 bases between. The germline V gene encodes CDR1 MNHEY and CDR2 SVGAGI. CDR3 size: 14 residues. CDR3 nucleotide sequence: TGTGCCAGCAGTTACTCGACGCCGGGTTCACCCCTCCACTTT. This codes for CASSYSTPGSPLHF.

The chain uses TRBV9 and TRBJ2-3; 7 nucleotides agree with TRBD1. The CDR3 has 15 residues. J was trimmed by 4 bases and V by 0 bases; bases with no gene match: 5. Germline-derived CDR1 and CDR2 are SGDLS and YYNGEE. The CDR3 DNA sequence: TGTGCCAGCAGCGTAGATCCAGGGGGATCAGATACGCAGTATTTT. Amino acid sequence: CASSVDPGGSDTQYF. The full variable domain, rest sourced from reference TRBV9 and TRBJ2-3, is DSGVTQTPKHLITATGQRVTLRCSPRSGDLSVYWYQQSLDQGLQFLIQYYNGEERAKGNILERFSAQQFPDLHSELNLSSLELGDSALYFCASSVDPGGSDTQYFGPGTRLTVL.

This clone was observed a few times. Lacking the conserved final phenylalanine or tryptophan, this CDR3 likely reflects a read error. It is unclear where the CDR3 begins or ends on the DNA, so no DNA is shown, and the CDR3 is as TCRdb lists it. V gene TRBV5-4 combines with J gene TRBJ1-2. Germline V gene sequence: CDR1 SGHNT, CDR2 YYREEE (reference sequence). Termini included, the CDR3 measures 13 amino acids. This CDR3 is CASSLDGTRGEMQ.

The chain has TRBV2 and TRBJ1-6; D not certain. CDR3 size: 13 residues. Per germline, CDR1 SNHLY and CDR2 FYNNEI. V lost 7 bases to trimming and J lost 7 bases, with 11 bases between them. The CDR3: CASTQAGNSPLHF. The CDR3 region has the DNA TGTGCCAGCACGCAGGCGGGGAATTCACCCCTCCACTTT.

The rearrangement links TRBV6-4 to TRBJ2-3; 10 positions match TRBD1. Germline values: CDR1 MRHNA, CDR2 SNTAGT. Trimming cost V 6 bases and J 4 bases; bases outside gene matches: 7. The CDR3 runs 15 residues. CDR3 amino acids: CASSRGGQGADTQYF. As DNA, the CDR3 is TGTGCCAGCAGCCGCGGAGGACAGGGGGCAGATACGCAGTATTTT.

The genes are TRBV19 and TRBJ2-5, with TRBD2 identical over 8 bases. The CDR3 loop spans 15 amino acids. Trimming removed 4 bases from V and 5 bases from J; junction bases left unmatched: 9. CDR1 is LNHDA and CDR2 is SQIVND in the germline V gene (reference sequence). In DNA form, the CDR3 reads TGTGCCAGTAGTAACACCGGGACTAGAGGGGAGACCCAGTACTTC. This sequence encodes CASSNTGTRGETQYF.

The CDR3 DNA sequence: TGCAGCGTTGTCGACGGGCGGCGGGCAGATACGCAGTATTTT. This codes for CSVVDGRRADTQYF. The gene calls are TRBV29-1 and TRBJ2-3; possible D gene TRBD2, 5 bases. The germline V gene encodes CDR1 SQVTM and CDR2 ANQGSEA. Between the trimmed V and J ends, which lost 4 bases and 4 bases, there was a span of 15 bases. The CDR3 has 14 amino acids.

The chain employs TRBV29-1 and TRBJ1-1; D may be TRBD1 (6 bases). The CDR3 totals 16 residues. V lost 7 bases to trimming and J lost 3 bases, with 24 bases between them. Germline CDR1 and CDR2: SQVTM and ANQGSEA. As DNA, the CDR3 is TGCAGCGCCGAACCCCCAGGCTGGTCAGGGGACACTGAAGCTTTCTTT. Residues: CSAEPPGWSGDTEAFF.